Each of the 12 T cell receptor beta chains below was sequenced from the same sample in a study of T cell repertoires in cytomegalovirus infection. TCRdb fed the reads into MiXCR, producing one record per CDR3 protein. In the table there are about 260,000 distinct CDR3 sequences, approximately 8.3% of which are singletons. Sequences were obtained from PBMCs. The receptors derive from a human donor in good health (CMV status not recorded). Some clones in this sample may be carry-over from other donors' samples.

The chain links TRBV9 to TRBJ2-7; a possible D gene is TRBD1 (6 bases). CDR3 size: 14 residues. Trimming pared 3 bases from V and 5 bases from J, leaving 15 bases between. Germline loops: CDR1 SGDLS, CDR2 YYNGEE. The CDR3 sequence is CASSGTVGVNEQYF. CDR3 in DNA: TGTGCCAGCAGCGGGACAGTGGGTGTAAACGAGCAGTACTTC.

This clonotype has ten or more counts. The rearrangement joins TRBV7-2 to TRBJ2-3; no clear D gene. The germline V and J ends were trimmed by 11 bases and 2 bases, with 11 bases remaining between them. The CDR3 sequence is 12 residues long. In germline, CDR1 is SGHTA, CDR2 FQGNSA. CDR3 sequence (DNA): TGTGCCTCCCGTGGCGACACAGATACGCAGTATTTT. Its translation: CASRGDTDTQYF.

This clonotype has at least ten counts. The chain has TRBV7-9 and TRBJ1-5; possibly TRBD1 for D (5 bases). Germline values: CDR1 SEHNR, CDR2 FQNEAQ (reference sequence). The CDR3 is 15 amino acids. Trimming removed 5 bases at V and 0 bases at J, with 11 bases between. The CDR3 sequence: CASSLDSTSNQPQHF. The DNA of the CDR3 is TGTGCCAGCAGCCTCGACAGCACTAGCAATCAGCCCCAGCATTTT.

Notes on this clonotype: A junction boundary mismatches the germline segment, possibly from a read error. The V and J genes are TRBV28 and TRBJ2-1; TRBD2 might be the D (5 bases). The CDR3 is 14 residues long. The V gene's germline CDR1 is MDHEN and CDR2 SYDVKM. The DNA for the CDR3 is TGTGCCAGCAGTTTGGGTACTAGGAGGAATGGGCAGTTCTTC. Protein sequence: CASSLGTRRNGQFF.

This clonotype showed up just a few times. The CDR3 sequence: CASSDDFASQYF. CDR3 nucleotides: TGTGCCAGCAGTGACGACTTCGCTTCACAGTATTTT. This chain uses TRBV6-1 with TRBJ2-3; D is uncertain. CDR3 length equals 12 residues. Trimming took off 3 bases at V and 12 bases at J, with 13 bases between the two ends. Per the germline V gene, CDR1 is MNHNS and CDR2 is SASEGT.

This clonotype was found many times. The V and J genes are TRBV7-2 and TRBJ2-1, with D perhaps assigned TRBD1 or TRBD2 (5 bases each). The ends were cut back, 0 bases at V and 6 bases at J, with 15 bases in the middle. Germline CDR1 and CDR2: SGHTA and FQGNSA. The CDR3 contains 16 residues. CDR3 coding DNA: TGTGCCAGCAGCTTAGCAAGACGGGGCGGTCTCAATGAGCAGTTCTTC. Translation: CASSLARRGGLNEQFF.

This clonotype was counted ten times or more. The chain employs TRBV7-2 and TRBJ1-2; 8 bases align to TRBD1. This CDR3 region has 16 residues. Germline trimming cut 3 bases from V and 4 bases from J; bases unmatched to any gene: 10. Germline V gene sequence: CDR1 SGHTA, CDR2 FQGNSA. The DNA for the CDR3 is TGTGCCAGCAGCTTTACACAGGGGGAATGGAGCTATGGCTACACCTTC. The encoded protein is CASSFTQGEWSYGYTF. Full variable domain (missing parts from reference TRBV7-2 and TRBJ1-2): GAGVSQSPSNKVTEKGKDVELRCDPISGHTALYWYRQSLGQGLEFLIYFQGNSAPDKSGLPSDRFSAERTGGSVSTLTIQRTQQEDSAVYLCASSFTQGEWSYGYTFGSGTRLTVV.

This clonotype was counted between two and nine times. The CDR3 DNA is TGCGCCAGCAGCCATCACGGGACTGCTAACGATGAGCAGTTCTTC. Amino acid sequence: CASSHHGTANDEQFF. The chain is built from TRBV4-1 and TRBJ2-1; D is perhaps TRBD2 (6 bases). The CDR3 has 15 amino acids. Trimming left V 3 bases short and J 8 bases short, with 17 bases between. Germline CDR1 MGHRA, CDR2 YSYEKL.

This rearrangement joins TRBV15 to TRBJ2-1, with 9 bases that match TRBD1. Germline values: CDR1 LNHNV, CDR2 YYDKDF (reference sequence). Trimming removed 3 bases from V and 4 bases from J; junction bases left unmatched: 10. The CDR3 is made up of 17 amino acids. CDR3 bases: TGTGCCACCAGCAGGGGAACGGGACAGGGATATTACAATGAGCAGTTCTTC. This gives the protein CATSRGTGQGYYNEQFF.

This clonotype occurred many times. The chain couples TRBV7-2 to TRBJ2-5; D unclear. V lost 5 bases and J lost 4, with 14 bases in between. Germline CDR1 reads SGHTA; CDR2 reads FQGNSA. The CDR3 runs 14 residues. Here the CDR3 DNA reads TGTGCCAGCAGCCCCGGCAGCGCCCGAGAGACCCAGTACTTC. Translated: CASSPGSARETQYF.

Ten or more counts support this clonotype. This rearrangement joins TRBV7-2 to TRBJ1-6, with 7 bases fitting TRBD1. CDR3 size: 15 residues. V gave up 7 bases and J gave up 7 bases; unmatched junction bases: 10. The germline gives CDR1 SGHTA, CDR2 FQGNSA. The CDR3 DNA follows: TGTGCCAGCACCCCCACAGGGGCACGGAATTCACCCCTCCACTTT. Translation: CASTPTGARNSPLHF.

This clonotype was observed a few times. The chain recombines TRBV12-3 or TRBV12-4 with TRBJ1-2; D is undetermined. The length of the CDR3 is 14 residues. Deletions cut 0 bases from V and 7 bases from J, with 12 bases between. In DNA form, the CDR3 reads TGTGCCAGCAGTTTAGCCGGCCGCGCAGGTGGCTACACCTTC. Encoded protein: CASSLAGRAGGYTF.